This entry lists 20 T cell receptor beta chains sequenced from one sample in a study of blood T cell repertoires in COVID-19. Generated by immunoSEQ multiplex PCR, the TCRdb table keeps only in-frame clones and is missing some. Of approximately 170,000 clones listed, around 67% are singletons. The sequenced sample consisted of peripheral blood. The receptors were sampled from a woman older than 75 with acute or convalescent COVID-19.

This chain links TRBV18 with TRBJ1-6; possible D gene TRBD1, 5 bases. Germline assignment: CDR1 KGHSH and CDR2 LQKENI. The CDR3 contains 17 residues. With 5 bases removed from V and 0 bases from J, the gap between germline ends came to 14 bases. The CDR3 here is CASSMTVSSSYNSPLHF. The CDR3 nucleotides are TGTGCCAGCTCAATGACAGTATCGAGCTCCTATAATTCACCCCTCCACTTT.

The chain is built from TRBV7-9 and TRBJ1-5, with TRBD1 as a possible D gene (5 bases). CDR1 and CDR2 from the germline V gene are SEHNR and FQNEAQ (reference sequence). The CDR3 is 13 amino acids. V lost 4 bases and J lost 4, with 8 bases in between. The CDR3 nucleotides read TGTGCCAGCAGCTGGCAGGGAAATCAGCCCCAGCATTTT. It encodes CASSWQGNQPQHF.

The rearrangement joins TRBV5-1 to TRBJ2-6; D is perhaps TRBD2 (7 bases). Deletions cut 4 bases from V and 2 bases from J, with 10 bases between. Germline lookup yields CDR1 SGHRS and CDR2 YFSETQ. The length of the CDR3 is 15 residues. Written as DNA, the CDR3 is TGCGCCAGCAGCCAAGGGGGGGCTGGGGCCAACGTCCTGACTTTC. Residues: CASSQGGAGANVLTF.

The gene calls are TRBV5-1 and TRBJ2-3; D gene unclear. Germline values: CDR1 SGHRS, CDR2 YFSETQ. Trimming removed 4 bases from V and 4 bases from J, with 19 bases in between. The CDR3 contains 16 residues. CDR3 amino acids: CASSPTPTTSPDTQYF. CDR3 sequence (DNA): TGCGCCAGCAGCCCTACCCCTACGACATCCCCAGATACGCAGTATTTT.

This clone was counted at least ten times. V usage is TRBV7-6 and J usage is TRBJ2-7; D is perhaps TRBD1 (6 bases). V lost 4 bases to trimming and J lost 3 bases, with 16 bases between them. There are 15 residues in the CDR3. Germline assignment: CDR1 SGHVS and CDR2 FNYEAQ. The CDR3 loop reads CASSSDRHRIYEQYF. The CDR3 bases are TGTGCCAGCAGCTCGGACAGACACAGGATCTACGAGCAGTACTTC.

This clone was seen just once. The chain has TRBV28 and TRBJ2-5; D might be TRBD1 (5 bases). Trimming stripped 5 bases from V and 3 bases from J, with 19 bases between. Germline V gene data show CDR1 as MDHEN and CDR2 as SYDVKM. The CDR3 runs 16 residues. The CDR3: CASSRYRGRGEETQYF. The CDR3 DNA follows: TGTGCCAGCAGTCGTTATAGGGGCAGAGGTGAAGAGACCCAGTACTTC.

The chain joins TRBV13 to TRBJ1-4; no reliable D call. Germline V gene data show CDR1 as PRHDT and CDR2 as FYEKMQ (reference sequence). CDR3 length: 14 residues. Trimming took off 3 bases at V and 6 bases at J, with 11 bases between the two ends. CDR3 loop: CASSLAAGYEKLFF. Written as DNA, the CDR3 is TGTGCCAGCAGCTTGGCGGCGGGGTATGAAAAACTGTTTTTT.

CDR3 loop: CASSSFDRPQLSYEQYF. DNA of the CDR3: TGTGCCAGCAGTTCCTTTGACAGGCCCCAACTCTCCTACGAGCAGTACTTC. V and J are TRBV6-2 or TRBV6-3 and TRBJ2-7, with D maybe TRBD1 (6 bases). The germline CDR1 and CDR2 sequences are MNHEY and SVGEGT. V was clipped by 4 bases and J by 0 bases, with 19 bases between them. The CDR3 is 17 residues long.

This chain uses TRBV28 with TRBJ2-2; a possible D gene is TRBD2 (5 bases). Germline CDR1 is MDHEN and CDR2 is SYDVKM. V gave up 7 bases and J gave up 3 bases, with 12 bases separating them. The CDR3 is 14 residues long. The CDR3 sequence: CASIDSEYTGELFF. Written as DNA, the CDR3 is TGTGCCAGCATAGATAGCGAGTACACCGGGGAGCTGTTTTTT.

Here the CDR3 DNA reads TGTGCCAGCAGTTGGACTAGCGGGAGGGCCGGCGAGCAGTACTTC. It yields the protein CASSWTSGRAGEQYF. This chain uses TRBV2 with TRBJ2-7; TRBD2 aligns across 15 bases. The CDR3 consists of 15 residues. CDR1 and CDR2 (germline): SNHLY, FYNNEI. V lost 5 bases to trimming and J lost 6 bases; unmatched junction nucleotides: 5.

This clone was picked up many times. V usage is TRBV28 and J usage is TRBJ1-3, with 9 bases lining up with TRBD1. The J segment lost 3 bases and the V segment lost 10 bases, leaving 7 bases of the junction unmatched. The CDR3 loop spans 14 amino acids. Germline V gene sequence: CDR1 MDHEN, CDR2 SYDVKM. The CDR3 nucleotides are TGTGCCACTCACGACAGGGGGAATGGAAACACCATATATTTT. It yields the protein CATHDRGNGNTIYF.

The chain couples TRBV5-4 to TRBJ2-3; D remains unclear. With 0 bases removed from V and 5 bases from J, the gap between germline ends came to 7 bases. Germline CDR1 SGHNT, CDR2 YYREEE (reference sequence). The CDR3 extends over 13 amino acids. The CDR3 nucleotides read TGTGCCAGCAGCTTGGGAGGAAGAGATACGCAGTATTTT. It codes for CASSLGGRDTQYF.

V gene TRBV28 combines with J gene TRBJ1-4, with TRBD1 as a possible D gene (6 bases). The germline V and J ends were trimmed by 5 bases and 2 bases, with 9 bases remaining between them. Germline CDR1 reads MDHEN; CDR2 reads SYDVKM. The CDR3 is 14 amino acids. CDR3 DNA sequence: TGTGCCAGCAGTATACAGGGTACTAATGAAAAACTGTTTTTT. Encoded protein: CASSIQGTNEKLFF.

The chain has TRBV5-1 and TRBJ1-2, with D possibly TRBD1 on 6 matching bases. Between the trimmed V and J ends, which lost 3 bases and 4 bases, there was a span of 13 bases. Germline V gene lookup returns CDR1 SGHRS and CDR2 YFSETQ. The length of the CDR3 is 14 residues. CDR3 nucleotides: TGCGCCAGCAGCTCGACAGGCTCGTTCTATGGCTACACCTTC. Translated, it gives CASSSTGSFYGYTF.

This CDR3 is CASSLLAGGKNEQFF. The CDR3 bases are TGTGCCAGCAGCCTATTAGCGGGAGGGAAGAATGAGCAGTTCTTC. This sequence joins TRBV7-9 and TRBJ2-1; 11 bases fit TRBD2. J gave up 7 bases and V 5 bases, and 7 bases lay outside the gene matches. Germline V gene lookup returns CDR1 SEHNR and CDR2 FQNEAQ (reference sequence). The CDR3 is 15 residues long.

This chain uses TRBV3-1 (or the pseudogene TRBV3-2) with TRBJ2-1; 8 positions match TRBD2. V was pared by 1 base and J by 7 bases, with 6 bases of the junction left unmatched. Looked up from germline, CDR1 is LGHDT and CDR2 is YNNKEL (reference sequence). This CDR3 region has 15 residues. Here the CDR3 DNA reads TGTGCCAGCAGCCAAGTAGGAATAGCGGGAAATGAGCAGTTCTTC. The encoded protein is CASSQVGIAGNEQFF.

Here the CDR3 reads CASSLFGTGGREQYF. In DNA, the CDR3 is TGTGCCAGCAGTTTATTTGGGACAGGGGGTAGAGAGCAGTACTTC. This chain joins TRBV28 and TRBJ2-7; 11 nucleotides align to TRBD1. The germline gives CDR1 MDHEN, CDR2 SYDVKM. J was trimmed by 7 bases and V by 1 base; bases with no gene match: 6. This CDR3 has 15 residues.

The V gene is TRBV27, the J gene TRBJ1-3, with D tentatively TRBD1 (5 bases). There are 16 residues in the CDR3. V was shortened by 5 bases and J by 3 bases, with 17 bases between the two germline ends. Germline CDR1 MNHEY, CDR2 SMNVEV (reference sequence). This CDR3 is CASSRQDPGGGNTIYF. DNA for the CDR3: TGTGCCAGCAGTCGCCAGGACCCGGGGGGTGGAAACACCATATATTTT.

This chain uses TRBV3-1 (or the pseudogene TRBV3-2) with TRBJ2-3, with 13 bases matching TRBD2. From germline, CDR1 is LGHDT and CDR2 YNNKEL (reference sequence). With V trimmed by 7 bases and J by 2 bases, 9 bases remained unmatched. The CDR3 has 17 residues. In DNA form, the CDR3 reads TGTGCCAGCACCGTTGGGGGACTAGCGGGGCACACAGATACGCAGTATTTT. Protein sequence: CASTVGGLAGHTDTQYF.

In this sample, this clone turned up a few times. This chain connects TRBV10-3 to TRBJ2-7; D is possibly TRBD2 (6 bases). CDR1 and CDR2 (germline): ENHRY, SYGVKD. With 5 bases removed from V and 4 bases from J, the gap between germline ends came to 18 bases. The CDR3 runs 15 residues. CDR3 loop: CAISSPGLTSYEQYF. CDR3 in DNA: TGTGCCATCAGTTCACCGGGACTCACGTCATACGAGCAGTACTTC.